Shown below are 26 T cell receptor beta chains from a single sample sequenced in a study of blood T cell repertoires in COVID-19. The table came from immunoSEQ multiplex PCR; TCRdb's copy has only in-frame clones and leaves some out. The profile shows approximately 120,000 clones, around 88% of them singletons. The sequenced material came from peripheral blood. The receptors come from a human donor in a cohort sampled during active COVID-19.

The V call is TRBV2, the J call TRBJ2-4, with TRBD2 matching 16 bases. V lost 6 bases, J lost 4 bases, and 3 bases stayed unmatched. The CDR3 runs to 16 residues. The V gene's germline CDR1 is SNHLY and CDR2 FYNNEI. CDR3 sequence (DNA): TGTGCCAGCAGGGGGGGACTAGCGGGAGGGAAAAACATTCAGTACTTC. Protein: CASRGGLAGGKNIQYF.

V and J are TRBV18 and TRBJ2-7; D remains unclear. Germline-derived CDR1 and CDR2 are KGHSH and LQKENI. Trimming pared 2 bases from V and 2 bases from J, leaving 10 bases between. The CDR3 consists of 14 residues. DNA for the CDR3: TGTGCCAGCTCACCAAGGCGCGGTCCCTACGAGCAGTACTTC. It codes for CASSPRRGPYEQYF.

This rearrangement joins TRBV18 to TRBJ1-1; 8 bases are a match to TRBD1. The trim removed 4 bases at V and 5 bases at J, leaving 15 bases unmatched. The CDR3 is 17 amino acids. Per germline, CDR1 KGHSH and CDR2 LQKENI. The CDR3 sequence is CASSLRGQGMEWTEAFF. The CDR3 nucleotides are TGTGCCAGCTCACTCCGCGGACAGGGAATGGAGTGGACTGAAGCTTTCTTT.

This sequence joins TRBV3-1 (or the pseudogene TRBV3-2) and TRBJ1-1; D may be TRBD1 (6 bases). V shed 4 bases and J shed 1 base, with 13 bases lying between them. Germline CDR1 LGHDT, CDR2 YNNKEL (reference sequence). CDR3 length: 15 amino acids. The CDR3 DNA reads as TGTGCCAGCAGCCCCAGGGGCTCGGGGAACACTGAAGCTTTCTTT. Translation gives CASSPRGSGNTEAFF.

The chain recombines TRBV28 with TRBJ2-2; a possible D gene is TRBD1 (5 bases). The CDR3 consists of 14 residues. Deletions cut 6 bases from V and 5 bases from J, with 13 bases between. The germline CDR1 and CDR2 sequences are MDHEN and SYDVKM. The CDR3 here is CASRGPGRTGELFF. The CDR3 bases are TGTGCCAGCAGGGGGCCAGGGCGGACCGGGGAGCTGTTTTTT.

The gene calls are TRBV14 and TRBJ2-1; TRBD2 matches 9 bases. CDR1 is SGHDN, CDR2 FVKESK, per germline. Trimming removed 0 bases from V and 7 bases from J; junction bases left unmatched: 10. This CDR3 comprises 17 residues. CDR3 sequence (DNA): TGTGCCAGCAGCCAAGAAATAACCGCGGGAGGGTGGAATGAGCAGTTCTTC. It is translated as CASSQEITAGGWNEQFF.

V usage is TRBV7-9 and J usage is TRBJ2-5; 11 positions match TRBD1. The V and J ends lost 4 bases and 5 bases, in that order; junction bases with no gene match: 3. In germline, CDR1 is SEHNR, CDR2 FQNEAQ (reference sequence). The length of the CDR3 is 14 residues. Here the CDR3 reads CASSSGDRGETQYF. The CDR3 region has the DNA TGTGCCAGCAGCTCCGGGGACAGGGGGGAGACCCAGTACTTC.

The chain combines TRBV5-1 with TRBJ2-3; 8 bases match TRBD1. This CDR3 region has 14 residues. Germline lookup yields CDR1 SGHRS and CDR2 YFSETQ. With V trimmed by 4 bases and J by 3 bases, 4 bases remained unmatched. CDR3 sequence (DNA): TGCGCCAGCAGCACCTGGACAGGGACAGATACGCAGTATTTT. Residues: CASSTWTGTDTQYF.

This chain uses TRBV7-2 with TRBJ1-3, with D possibly matching TRBD1 (5 bases). The CDR3 covers 16 residues. Trimming pared 5 bases from V and 2 bases from J, leaving 16 bases between. The germline V gene encodes CDR1 SGHTA and CDR2 FQGNSA. Written as DNA, the CDR3 is TGTGCCAGCAGCCAGGGCAGGATAAACGCTGGAAACACCATATATTTT. This codes for CASSQGRINAGNTIYF.

The chain combines TRBV3-1 (or the pseudogene TRBV3-2) with TRBJ2-7; maybe TRBD2 (6 bases). There are 15 residues in the CDR3. The germline CDR1 and CDR2 sequences are LGHDT and YNNKEL (reference sequence). V gave up 3 bases and J gave up 6 bases, with 18 bases separating them. For the CDR3, the DNA is TGTGCCAGCAGCCAGGGGGGTTTTTCCCGTCGCGAGCAGTACTTC. Translating it yields CASSQGGFSRREQYF.

This chain links TRBV3-1 (or the pseudogene TRBV3-2) with TRBJ2-7; possible D gene TRBD1, 6 bases. Trimming left V 4 bases short and J 5 bases short, with 15 bases between. From germline, CDR1 is LGHDT and CDR2 YNNKEL (reference sequence). The CDR3 has 14 residues. CDR3 amino acids: CASSLGTSANEQYF. The DNA for the CDR3 is TGTGCCAGCAGCCTCGGGACATCCGCTAACGAGCAGTACTTC.

The genes are TRBV2 and TRBJ1-2, with D possibly being TRBD1 (5 bases). Germline CDR1 SNHLY, CDR2 FYNNEI. Deletions cut 6 bases from V and 0 bases from J, with 11 bases between. This CDR3 is 14 amino acids long. The CDR3 bases are TGTGCCAGCAGACCGGGGGGAGCTAACTATGGCTACACCTTC. It specifies CASRPGGANYGYTF.

This chain joins TRBV5-1 and TRBJ1-6; no reliable D call. V lost 0 bases, J lost 3 bases, and 10 bases lay in between. The germline V gene has CDR1 SGHRS and CDR2 YFSETQ. CDR3 length: 16 residues. This chain's CDR3 is CASSLGREFYNSPLHF. CDR3 in DNA: TGCGCCAGCAGCTTGGGGAGAGAATTCTATAATTCACCCCTCCACTTT. Full variable domain (missing parts from reference TRBV5-1 and TRBJ1-6): KAGVTQTPRYLIKTRGQQVTLSCSPISGHRSVSWYQQTPGQGLQFLFEYFSETQRNKGNFPGRFSGRQFSNSRSEMNVSTLELGDSALYLCASSLGREFYNSPLHFGNGTRLTVT.

The rearrangement uses TRBV6-2 or TRBV6-3 and TRBJ2-5; TRBD1 matches at 7 bases. Germline trimming cut 4 bases from V and 9 bases from J; bases unmatched to any gene: 14. Per the germline V gene, CDR1 is MNHEY and CDR2 is SVGEGT. The CDR3 is 15 amino acids. The CDR3 spells CASSSAEAGGLAQYF. The CDR3 bases are TGTGCCAGCAGTTCTGCAGAGGCAGGGGGTTTAGCCCAGTACTTC.

The chain is built from TRBV10-2 and TRBJ2-3; D gene unclear. With 4 bases removed from V and 5 bases from J, the gap between germline ends came to 4 bases. The CDR3 loop spans 11 amino acids. In germline, CDR1 is WSHSY, CDR2 SAAADI. DNA for the CDR3: TGCGCCAGCAGTGTTCAAGATACGCAGTATTTT. The encoded protein is CASSVQDTQYF.

This sequence joins TRBV10-1 and TRBJ1-1; perhaps TRBD1 as D (5 bases). CDR3 length: 13 amino acids. Germline assignment: CDR1 WNHNN and CDR2 SYGVQD (reference sequence). The V end was cut by 3 bases, the J end by 3 bases, with 8 bases between. The DNA for the CDR3 is TGCGCCAGCAGTGAAGACAGCTACACTGAAGCTTTCTTT. Translation gives CASSEDSYTEAFF.

The chain employs TRBV15 and TRBJ2-2; 13 nucleotides agree with TRBD2. CDR3 length: 21 residues. Germline lookup yields CDR1 LNHNV and CDR2 YYDKDF (reference sequence). V lost 0 bases to trimming and J lost 6 bases; unmatched junction nucleotides: 16. CDR3 in DNA: TGTGCCACCAGCAGAGATTTGGGCCGGACTAGCGGGAGAACTACCGCCGGGGAGCTGTTTTTT. Residues: CATSRDLGRTSGRTTAGELFF.

The chain carries TRBV18 and TRBJ1-6; D might be TRBD1 (6 bases). CDR3 size: 15 residues. V shed 2 bases and J shed 4 bases, with 9 bases lying between them. The germline V gene encodes CDR1 KGHSH and CDR2 LQKENI. DNA of the CDR3: TGTGCCAGCTCACCAGGGCAGGGGTATAATTCACCCCTCCACTTT. It translates to CASSPGQGYNSPLHF.

The CDR3 bases are TGTGCCAGCAGTCACCAGTACAGGGAAGACGAGCAGTACTTC. Its protein product is CASSHQYREDEQYF. The chain uses TRBV28 and TRBJ2-7, with a weak D call TRBD1 (6 bases). From germline, CDR1 is MDHEN and CDR2 SYDVKM. V was cut by 5 bases and J by 5 bases, with 16 bases left in between. The CDR3 has 14 amino acids.

This chain links TRBV4-1 with TRBJ2-3; 8 bases are a match to TRBD1. V lost 3 bases to trimming and J lost 1 base; unmatched junction nucleotides: 9. Germline loops: CDR1 MGHRA, CDR2 YSYEKL. The CDR3 totals 17 residues. The CDR3 sequence is CASSQHPGTGGTDTQYF. CDR3 bases: TGCGCCAGCAGCCAGCACCCCGGGACAGGAGGCACAGATACGCAGTATTTT.

This clone was detected once. This chain uses TRBV28 with TRBJ1-5; TRBD1 might be the D (6 bases). The CDR3 runs 15 residues. Germline V gene sequence: CDR1 MDHEN, CDR2 SYDVKM. V lost 6 bases and J 3 bases, leaving 15 bases between the germline ends. The CDR3, as DNA: TGTGCCAGCAGCCCAGGACAGTCCCACAATCAGCCCCAGCATTTT. Encoded protein: CASSPGQSHNQPQHF.

This clone showed up just once. This chain joins TRBV18 and TRBJ2-7, with 7 positions matching TRBD1. Germline V gene sequence: CDR1 KGHSH, CDR2 LQKENI. The CDR3 length is 14 residues. With 0 bases clipped from V and 5 bases from J, the junction kept 4 bases outside the gene matches. The CDR3 protein is CASSPPGDRNEQYF. The CDR3 nucleotides read TGTGCCAGCTCACCACCCGGGGACAGAAACGAGCAGTACTTC.

The CDR3 region has the DNA TGTGCCAGCAGCGTGTCCGGGACTAGCGGGGCTCCGAAGAACAATGAGCAGTTCTTC. This gives the protein CASSVSGTSGAPKNNEQFF. The V call is TRBV11-3, the J call TRBJ2-1; TRBD2 matches 13 bases. In germline, CDR1 is SGHNT, CDR2 YENEEA. The J segment lost 5 bases and the V segment lost 5 bases, leaving 15 bases of the junction unmatched. This CDR3 has 19 residues.

V usage is TRBV6-1 and J usage is TRBJ1-1, with D unresolved. Looked up from germline, CDR1 is MNHNS and CDR2 is SASEGT. The ends were cut back, 2 bases at V and 5 bases at J, with 18 bases in the middle. The length of the CDR3 is 16 residues. The CDR3, as DNA: TGTGCCAGCAGTGAAAGCGTCGTCACGAGGTCGACTGAAGCTTTCTTT. Translated, it gives CASSESVVTRSTEAFF.

This chain connects TRBV7-9 to TRBJ2-1; TRBD2 aligns across 9 bases. The CDR3 contains 18 residues. Losses at the gene ends were 1 base for V and 0 bases for J; bases not matched to a gene: 7. The germline gives CDR1 SEHNR, CDR2 FQNEAQ (reference sequence). In DNA, the CDR3 is TGTGCCAGCAGCTTAGGTTTAATAGCGGGAGACTCCTACAATGAGCAGTTCTTC. Its translation: CASSLGLIAGDSYNEQFF.

The chain links TRBV9 to TRBJ2-3; TRBD2 matches 9 bases. V was pared by 0 bases and J by 4 bases, with 6 bases of the junction left unmatched. CDR3 size: 16 residues. In germline, CDR1 is SGDLS, CDR2 YYNGEE. In nucleotides, the CDR3 is TGTGCCAGCAGCGTAGGGGGCGGGAGGGCGTCAGATACGCAGTATTTT. Amino acids: CASSVGGGRASDTQYF. The entire variable domain, with the rest obtained from reference TRBV9 and TRBJ2-3, is as follows: DSGVTQTPKHLITATGQRVTLRCSPRSGDLSVYWYQQSLDQGLQFLIQYYNGEERAKGNILERFSAQQFPDLHSELNLSSLELGDSALYFCASSVGGGRASDTQYFGPGTRLTVL.